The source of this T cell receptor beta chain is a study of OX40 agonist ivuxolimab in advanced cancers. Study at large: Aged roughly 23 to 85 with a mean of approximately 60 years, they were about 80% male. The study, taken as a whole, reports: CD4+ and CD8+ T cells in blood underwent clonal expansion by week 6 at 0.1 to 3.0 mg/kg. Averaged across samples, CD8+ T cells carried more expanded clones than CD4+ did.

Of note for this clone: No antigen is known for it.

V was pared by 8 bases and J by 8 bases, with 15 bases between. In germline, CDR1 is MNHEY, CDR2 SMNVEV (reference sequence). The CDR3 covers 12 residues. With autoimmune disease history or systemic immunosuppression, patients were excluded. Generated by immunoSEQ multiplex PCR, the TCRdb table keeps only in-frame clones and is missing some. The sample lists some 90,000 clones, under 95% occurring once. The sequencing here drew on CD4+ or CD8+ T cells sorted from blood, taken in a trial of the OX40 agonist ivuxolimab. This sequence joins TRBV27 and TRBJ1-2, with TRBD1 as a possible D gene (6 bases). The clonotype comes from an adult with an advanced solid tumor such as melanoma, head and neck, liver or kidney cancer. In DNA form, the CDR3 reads TGTGCCAGCCGGGGGCCTGATTGGGGCTACACCTTC. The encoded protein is CASRGPDWGYTF.